A selection of T cell receptor beta chains follows, all from one sample in a study of Tregs in tolerant kidney transplant recipients. TCRdb keeps only in-frame clones here, not all; method: immunoSEQ multiplex PCR. The table records more than 90,000 clones, about 90% of them present only once. Sample: CD4+ T cells from blood. These receptors all come from a human donor in good health. The CDR3 runs from the conserved cysteine through the conserved F or W. Each record gives: D gene, clone size, J gene, V gene, CDR3 DNA, CDR3 protein. A D gene is named only where the DNA matches it firmly. A row's size may be missing; if present it is once, few, many or a size class.

d_call: -
clone_size: -
j_call: TRBJ2-5
v_call: TRBV7-2
cdr3_nt: TGTGCCAGCAGCTTAGCCAGGGCCTCGTGGGAGACCCAGTACTTC
cdr3_aa: CASSLARASWETQYF

d_call: -
clone_size: -
j_call: TRBJ2-7
v_call: TRBV10-3
cdr3_nt: TGTGCCATCAGTGAGTCTGTGGACCCAGGCAGGCAGTACTTC
cdr3_aa: CAISESVDPGRQYF

d_call: -
clone_size: -
j_call: TRBJ2-7
v_call: TRBV11-2
cdr3_nt: TGTGCCAGCAGCTTAAGTCTAGGGACCGACGAGCAGTACTTC
cdr3_aa: CASSLSLGTDEQYF

d_call: -
clone_size: -
j_call: TRBJ2-2
v_call: TRBV7-9
cdr3_nt: TGTGCCAGCAGCGATCCAGGGTCGGGGACCGGGGAGCTGTTTTTT
cdr3_aa: CASSDPGSGTGELFF

d_call: TRBD2
clone_size: -
j_call: TRBJ2-1
v_call: TRBV7-2
cdr3_nt: TGTGCCAGCAGCACGGGACTAGCATACAATGAGCAGTTCTTC
cdr3_aa: CASSTGLAYNEQFF

d_call: -
clone_size: -
j_call: TRBJ1-2
v_call: TRBV5-8
cdr3_nt: TGTGCCAGCAGTCCTAAGGTGGGAGCCGGAATTAACTATGGCTACACCTTC
cdr3_aa: CASSPKVGAGINYGYTF

d_call: -
clone_size: -
j_call: TRBJ1-1
v_call: TRBV18
cdr3_nt: TGTGCCAGCTCAGGTGCGGGGTACACTGAAGCTTTCTTT
cdr3_aa: CASSGAGYTEAFF

d_call: -
clone_size: -
j_call: TRBJ1-2
v_call: TRBV19
cdr3_nt: TGTGCCAGTAGTCTCGGCAGTTCTAACTATGGCTACACCTTC
cdr3_aa: CASSLGSSNYGYTF

d_call: TRBD2
clone_size: -
j_call: TRBJ2-1
v_call: TRBV9
cdr3_nt: TGTGCCAGCAGCGTAAGACTAGCGGGGTTCGATGAGCAGTTCTTC
cdr3_aa: CASSVRLAGFDEQFF

d_call: -
clone_size: -
j_call: TRBJ2-7
v_call: TRBV27
cdr3_nt: TGTGCCAGCAGCCTTGACCGCTCCTACGAGCAGTACTTC
cdr3_aa: CASSLDRSYEQYF

d_call: -
clone_size: -
j_call: TRBJ1-2
v_call: TRBV6-6
cdr3_nt: TGTGCCAGCAGAGTTCGAACGGTGAGCTATGGCTACACCTTC
cdr3_aa: CASRVRTVSYGYTF

d_call: -
clone_size: -
j_call: TRBJ2-1
v_call: TRBV7-2
cdr3_nt: TGTGCCAGCAGCCAGACCCTTCAAACTAGCCCGCAGTTCTTC
cdr3_aa: CASSQTLQTSPQFF

d_call: -
clone_size: -
j_call: TRBJ1-5
v_call: TRBV2
cdr3_nt: TGTGCCAGCAGTGTTGGGGAACCCCAGCATTTT
cdr3_aa: CASSVGEPQHF

d_call: -
clone_size: -
j_call: TRBJ1-2
v_call: TRBV13
cdr3_nt: TGTGCCAGCACCTCGGGAGGGACTCGAGGCTACACCTTC
cdr3_aa: CASTSGGTRGYTF

d_call: TRBD2
clone_size: once
j_call: TRBJ2-5
v_call: TRBV5-1
cdr3_nt: TGCGCCAGCAGCCCGACCGGGACTAGCGGGGTACAAGAGACCCAGTACTTC
cdr3_aa: CASSPTGTSGVQETQYF

d_call: TRBD2
clone_size: -
j_call: TRBJ2-4
v_call: TRBV15
cdr3_nt: TGTGCCACCAGCCCCGGGAGGACATTTGAGGCCAAAAACATTCAGTACTTC
cdr3_aa: CATSPGRTFEAKNIQYF

d_call: TRBD1
clone_size: -
j_call: TRBJ2-7
v_call: TRBV7-8
cdr3_nt: TGTGCCAGCAGCTTAGCGAGGGCAGGGGGCTCCTACGAGCAGTACTTC
cdr3_aa: CASSLARAGGSYEQYF

d_call: -
clone_size: -
j_call: TRBJ1-1
v_call: TRBV14
cdr3_nt: TGTGCCAGCAGCCAAGTCCGGAACACTGAAGCTTTCTTT
cdr3_aa: CASSQVRNTEAFF